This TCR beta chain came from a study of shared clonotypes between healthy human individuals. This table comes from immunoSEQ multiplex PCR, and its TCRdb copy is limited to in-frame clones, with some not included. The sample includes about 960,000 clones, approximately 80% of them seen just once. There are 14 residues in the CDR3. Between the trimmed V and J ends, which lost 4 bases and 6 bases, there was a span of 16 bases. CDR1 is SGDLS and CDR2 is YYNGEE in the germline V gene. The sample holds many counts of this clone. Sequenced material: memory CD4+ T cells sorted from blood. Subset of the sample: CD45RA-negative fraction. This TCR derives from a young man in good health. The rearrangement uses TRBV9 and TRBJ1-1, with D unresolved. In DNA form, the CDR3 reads TGTGCCAGCAGCCCCACCCCGGGCCGGCCTGAAGCTTTCTTT. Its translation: CASSPTPGRPEAFF. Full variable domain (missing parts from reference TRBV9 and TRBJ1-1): DSGVTQTPKHLITATGQRVTLRCSPRSGDLSVYWYQQSLDQGLQFLIQYYNGEERAKGNILERFSAQQFPDLHSELNLSSLELGDSALYFCASSPTPGRPEAFFGQGTRLTVV.